This T cell receptor beta chain was obtained from a study of radiotherapy plus CTLA-4 blockade in lung cancer. Study-level information: Objective responses occurred in roughly 20% of patients; over 25% had disease control.

Study-level results: According to reports, early shifts in blood T cell clones, alongside interferon-beta, forecast response most accurately. Some TCR clones had been derived from tumors. These clones expanded in peripheral blood after radiotherapy plus ipilimumab.

Chemo-refractory metastatic non-small-cell lung cancer patients were treated with focal radiation plus CTLA-4 blockade with ipilimumab. V was trimmed by 2 bases and J by 7 bases, leaving 16 bases between them. Germline V gene data show CDR1 as SGHRS and CDR2 as YFSETQ. The CDR3 is 16 amino acids. The table lists this clone with a count of one. Its cognate antigen is unknown. The repertoire was sequenced with immunoSEQ multiplex PCR; TCRdb's copy has only in-frame clones and lacks some. The table records about 49,000 clones, roughly four fifths of them present only once. V is TRBV5-1 and J is TRBJ1-6, with D perhaps TRBD1 (6 bases). This sequence was found in a human donor with non-small cell lung cancer who had stable disease on radiotherapy plus ipilimumab. The sequences come from peripheral blood, collected from a patient treated with radiotherapy plus ipilimumab. This chain's CDR3 is CASSFPSTGSNSPLHF. The CDR3 nucleotides are TGCGCCAGCAGCTTCCCCTCGACAGGCTCAAATTCACCCCTCCACTTT.